This T cell receptor (beta chain) derives from a study of patients and donors after allogeneic stem cell transplantation. TCRdb passed the RT-PCR reads through MiXCR, listing each CDR3 protein once. The table records 920,000 or so distinct CDR3 sequences, roughly 17% of them present only once. The CDR3 extends over 15 amino acids. Germline-derived CDR1 and CDR2 are LGHNA and YNFKEQ. The ends were cut back, 0 bases at V and 7 bases at J, with 13 bases in the middle. This clonotype was detected only a few times. The sequenced material came from blood, either unsorted or a sorted T cell fraction (not recorded which). The origin of this receptor is a human donor who was either an allogeneic HSCT recipient or a stem cell or donor lymphocyte infusion donor (not recorded which). It is not recorded whose cells these are; they may come from a transplant donor. This chain joins TRBV4-2 and TRBJ2-1; the D gene is possibly TRBD1 (6 bases). The CDR3 DNA follows: TGTGCCAGCAGCCAAGATACAGGGATTTTGAATGAGCAGTTCTTC. It codes for CASSQDTGILNEQFF.